This T cell receptor (beta chain) is drawn from a study of shared clonotypes between healthy human individuals (TCRdb year 2020). At the level of the whole study: A few men and a couple of women, aged 18 to 49 years, made up the cohort. To estimate repertoire size and how much clonotype sharing occurs between individuals, the study deeply sequenced the blood TCR repertoires of five healthy adults. Different laboratories and diverse techniques were used to prepare libraries and sequence TCR repertoires, to increase sequencing depth and limit assay-specific biases. Per donor, leukapheresis produced somewhere between about 0.94 and 9 billion PBMCs.

What the study reported, not specific to this receptor: Pairwise subsampling indicated that sequencing depth was expected to affect the degree of clonotype sharing among donors. Sampling was restricted to blood, and TCR repertoires in tissues likely differ from the TCR repertoires found in blood. The genetic and exposure-history diversity represented was limited by the small number of donors.

Healthy HIV-negative adults with no recently reported acute infections or vaccinations were included as donors. Every donor was a Caucasian adult living in Nashville, Tennessee, USA. In the unsorted samples, roughly 90 million PBMCs were counted, and genomic DNA was extracted using the QIAamp DNA Blood Mini kit. Blood was obtained by leukapheresis, after which PBMCs were separated by Ficoll-Histopaque density gradient centrifugation and cryopreserved in liquid nitrogen vapor phase. Including the terminal cysteine and phenylalanine, the CDR3 comprises 15 residues. Here the CDR3 DNA is all that survives: 45 bases in frame from base 1. Compared with germline, V lacks 3 bases and J lacks 3 bases; bases without a gene match: 8. CDR1 and CDR2, looked up from the germline V gene (reference sequence), are SGHNT and YYREEE. In regard to this clone: Its antigen specificity is not known. Per-base qualities were not stored, and no clone one base away is much larger.

Using the deep immunoSEQ assay, TCR CDR3 regions were amplified from genomic DNA by multiplex PCR. For each cell subset, the extracted genomic DNA was distributed evenly across all wells of several immunoSEQ 96-well plates, and each plate served as one replicate. For unsorted PBMC, approximately 0.3 ug of genomic DNA, equivalent to approximately 28,000 T cell genomes, went into each replicate PCR. Ten immunoSEQ deep assay plates were used to sequence the unsorted PBMC genomic DNA. Purified libraries were measured with a Qubit 3.0 fluorometer, size-checked on a Bioanalyzer 2100, and measured again with the KAPA Library Quantification kit. Every immunoSEQ 96-well plate was sequenced on a dedicated single-read 150-cycle Illumina NextSeq 550 flow cell. The authors' pipeline ran thus. Because the immunoSEQ output held only junctional sequences and lacked quality scores, the filtering could not match the filtering applied to full-length reads. Sequences were annotated with PyIR, a Python wrapper for IgBLAST v1.9, using IMGT germline references to assign V/J genes and CDR3. Any read was removed if the V/J assignment was weak (E-value above 1e-6), the CDR3 was missing, or the read contained stop codons, out-of-frame junctions, or ambiguous translated residues. V3J clonotypes were defined as sequences sharing the same inferred V gene, J gene, and CDR3 amino acid sequence. Percentage overlap between repertoires was calculated by dividing the number of shared unique clonotypes by the size of the smaller repertoire. Three approaches were used to assess repertoire richness: RTK rarefaction, the Chao1 estimator, and Recon v2.1 estimates of unobserved clonotypes. The table comes from immuneACCESS by way of TCRdb, which keeps in-frame sequences with V and J called. Part of the clones is missing from these tables; in studies checked, under half for an unresolved V gene and the rest for unknown reasons. For V, J and clone size, that table is used; D and trimming come from the DNA. The sample data list more than 400,000 clones, and 81% of these were observed just once. The ten largest clonotypes hold roughly 12% of the sample.

Recombination joined TRBV5-4 with TRBJ2-5; TRBD1 agrees with 7 junctional bases. This sequence was found in a woman in her thirties or forties in good health. Some clones in this sample may be carry-over from other donors' samples. The sample was PBMCs. In nucleotides, the sequence is TGTGCCAGCAGCTCACCCGGGACAGAGAAAGAGACCCAGTACTTC. This is translated as CASSSPGTEKETQYF.